The clone carrying this TCR beta chain was recorded many times. Its specificity is unknown. Recruitment covered hyperthyroidism patients aged 18 to 65 whose new diagnosis was of under 2 months' duration. Serum thyroxine and TRAb, along with clinical symptoms, thyroid ultrasound and orbital computed tomography, were what diagnosis relied on. The sample belongs to a study of Graves' ophthalmopathy and Graves' hyperthyroidism. Findings of the study overall: Ophthalmopathy was separated from stable hyperthyroidism by a 13-signature model with around 89% sensitivity and 81.08% specificity. Most expanded clonotypes from thyroid (those above 0.001 frequency) were also found in blood.

Trimming took 6 bases from V and 5 from J; bases not matched to a gene: 13. This CDR3 spans 16 amino acids. The TCR beta CDR3 regions underwent amplification from RNA transcripts. In the first round, RT-PCR was carried out with HTBI primers, and a multiplex PCR formed the second round. Via MiXCR, TCRdb re-called the multiplex PCR reads, giving one row per CDR3 protein. The table shows more than 1,000,000 distinct CDR3 sequences, with about 36% occurring only once. Material for sequencing was peripheral blood or thyroid tissue (not recorded which). The chain carries TRBV12-3 or TRBV12-4 and TRBJ2-5; 9 nucleotides agree with TRBD2. The TCR originated in an adult man with Graves' hyperthyroidism. This CDR3 is CASSTTNSGSGETQYF. The CDR3 DNA reads TGTGCCAGCAGCACCACCAATAGCGGGAGCGGGGAGACCCAGTACTTC.